This is a list of T cell receptor beta chains from one sample in a study of cytomegalovirus exposure and HLA in healthy donors. Libraries were prepared by immunoSEQ multiplex PCR; TCRdb keeps only in-frame clonotypes and omits some of them. The sample lists around 160,000 clones; about 70% were seen once. The sequenced sample was PBMCs. All receptors come from a woman in her late teens or twenties in good health and CMV-seropositive. CDR3s include the opening cysteine and the closing phenylalanine or tryptophan.

length: 14; J: TRBJ2-5; V: TRBV7-7; CDR3: CASSPTGVQETQYF
length: 16; J: TRBJ1-1; V: TRBV14; CDR3: CASSQMITGRGTEAFF
length: 15; J: TRBJ1-2; V: TRBV4-3; CDR3: CASSQDLTVPFGYTF
length: 14; J: TRBJ1-1; V: TRBV9; CDR3: CASSVEGLGTEAFF
length: 14; J: TRBJ2-3; V: TRBV9; CDR3: CASSVVPSRDTQYF
length: 13; J: TRBJ2-1; V: TRBV27; CDR3: CASKPQLNNEQFF
length: 13; J: TRBJ1-1; V: TRBV7-9; CDR3: CASSLGQNTEAFF
length: 15; J: TRBJ1-2; V: TRBV28; CDR3: CASNPGKGVIYGYTF
length: 15; J: TRBJ2-2; V: TRBV4-2; CDR3: CASSPRSEKTGELFF
length: 15; J: TRBJ1-4; V: TRBV9; CDR3: CASSVGTGLGEKLFF
length: 12; J: TRBJ1-1; V: TRBV19; CDR3: CAITGRDTEAFF
length: 15; J: TRBJ2-7; V: TRBV6-5; CDR3: CASSSTGTASYEQYF
length: 12; J: TRBJ1-5; V: TRBV4-2; CDR3: CASSQDQQPQHF
length: 15; J: TRBJ2-7; V: TRBV19; CDR3: CASSRRGQVPYEQYF
length: 15; J: TRBJ1-1; V: TRBV7-9; CDR3: CASSLWGLSNTEAFF
length: 13; J: TRBJ1-1; V: TRBV5-1; CDR3: CASSLDRGTEAFF
length: 14; J: .; V: TRBV5-1; CDR3: CASSSGQGLYEQYF
length: 13; J: TRBJ2-3; V: TRBV2; CDR3: CASVLPDRGTQYF
length: 14; J: TRBJ2-7; V: TRBV9; CDR3: CASSVDQGPYEQYF
length: 15; J: TRBJ2-5; V: TRBV2; CDR3: CASSGGQGLIETQYF
length: 13; J: TRBJ1-2; V: TRBV7-6; CDR3: CASSFTQGGIYTF
length: 16; J: TRBJ2-7; V: TRBV5-1; CDR3: CASSLEPEIKTYEQYF
length: 13; J: TRBJ1-5; V: TRBV19; CDR3: CASSTRRDRPQHF
length: 18; J: TRBJ2-6; V: TRBV5-1; CDR3: CASRLTTGVLSGANVLTF
length: 15; J: TRBJ1-2; V: TRBV18; CDR3: CASSPAQGRSYGYTF
length: 15; J: TRBJ2-5; V: TRBV13; CDR3: CASSLEGQAQETQYF
length: 14; J: TRBJ2-2; V: TRBV7-6; CDR3: CASGTSGLDGELFF
length: 11; J: TRBJ2-3; V: TRBV5-6; CDR3: CASSQGDTQYF
length: 13; J: TRBJ1-1; V: TRBV19; CDR3: CASSMGGGTEAFF
length: 16; J: TRBJ2-2; V: TRBV9; CDR3: CASSLRGQSNTGELFF
length: 14; J: TRBJ2-7; V: TRBV27; CDR3: CASSFSVRSSEQYF
length: 12; J: TRBJ2-1; V: TRBV5-1; CDR3: CASSFTRVEQFF
length: 14; J: TRBJ2-7; V: TRBV5-1; CDR3: CASSPSGTSYEQYF
length: 12; J: TRBJ2-7; V: TRBV10-1; CDR3: CASSDYSYEQYF
length: 13; J: TRBJ2-1; V: TRBV29-1; CDR3: CSVDTSGRLEQFF
length: 16; J: TRBJ1-2; V: TRBV11-2; CDR3: CASSLDKDNPLHGYTF
length: 14; J: TRBJ1-4; V: TRBV7-2; CDR3: CASSRLGGREKLFF
length: 15; J: TRBJ1-4; V: TRBV27; CDR3: CASSPWDRANEKLFF
length: 15; J: TRBJ1-2; V: TRBV10-3; CDR3: CAISASGGGPYGYTF
length: 15; J: TRBJ1-6; V: TRBV25-1; CDR3: CASSEYAGGLSPLHF
length: 14; J: TRBJ1-4; V: TRBV6-1; CDR3: CASRSGQGGEKLFF